This T cell receptor beta chain was identified during a study of beta chain features in type 1 diabetes. Overall study results and limits: Moderately but significantly shorter TCRB CDR3s were found in Type 1 diabetes patients in all four CD4+ subsets.

V shed 2 bases and J shed 0 bases, with 5 bases lying between them. The CDR3 spans 14 residues. Germline V gene sequence: CDR1 MNHEY, CDR2 SMNVEV (reference sequence). Of the isolated RNA, all was reverse transcribed, and so the sequenced material was expressed TCRB transcripts. Only in-frame clones appear in the TCRdb table, and some are missing; sequencing was by immunoSEQ multiplex PCR. The repertoire holds around 600,000 clones, with around 12% as singletons. This clone was counted only a few times. Antigen unknown. The sample carries other DNA sequences with the same CDR3. This TCR derives from a man aged 25-45 years with type 1 diabetes. The source material was naive CD4+ T cells from blood. The chain couples TRBV27 to TRBJ1-5; D gene ambiguous. The CDR3 loop is CASSLTYSNQPQHF. In DNA, the CDR3 is TGTGCCAGCAGTTTAACGTATAGCAATCAGCCCCAGCATTTT.